The T cell receptor beta chain described here comes from a study of blood T cells in healthy people across ages (dated by TCRdb to between 2014 and 2017). In terms of the full investigation: In model experiments, template switching captured about one uniquely barcoded TCR beta cDNA molecule for every two T cells. The study measured age-related changes in TCR beta repertoire diversity using deep sequencing normalized with unique cDNA molecular identifiers. Four age groups were formed from the donors: young (average about 17 years), middle-aged (roughly 38), aged (approximately 60) and long-lived (approximately 80). Donors of different ages were randomly distributed across sequencing lanes to avoid experimental bias. For two donors (one aged 18 to 30 and one aged 80 or older), the study analyzed two additional independent replicas of 1 million unique cDNA reads from the same blood draw.

The roughly 37 donors, aged about 6 to 100 years, were systemically healthy Caucasian individuals from Russia. Each donor gave around 9.8 milliliters of peripheral blood, collected into EDTA-treated Vacutainer tubes. PBMCs were isolated by Ficoll-Paque density-gradient centrifugation, with at least 7 million obtained per sample. Trizol reagent was used to extract total RNA from the PBMCs, yielding at least 5 micrograms per sample. For every donor, an aliquot of PBMCs went through flow cytometry to measure the percentages of naive CD45RAhigh/CD27high T cells. Libraries were prepared through 5' RACE. Reads for this sample came from an Illumina HiSeq 2500. A second PCR of 7 to 11 cycles was performed with a sample-barcoded 5' primer and a J-beta primer mix. Each TCR beta cDNA molecule received a unique molecular identifier from a template-switch 5' adaptor carrying 12 random nucleotides. Each sample yielded at least 2.5 million CDR3-containing paired-end reads. First-strand cDNA was synthesized from all RNA with the Mint cDNA synthesis kit, primed by a TRBC-specific oligonucleotide. After uracil-DNA glycosylase treatment, a first 18-cycle PCR used universal primers M1SS and BC2_uni_R on all cDNA. As for the authors' bioinformatics: Each sample was normalized by randomly selecting 1 million high-quality reads, each carrying a distinct molecular identifier. Instead of being binned into consensus sequences, reads with shared molecular identifiers were discarded. MiTCR, run with a Q25 quality threshold and the strictest error-elimination algorithm, handled CDR3 identification, clonotype clustering and error correction. A nonparametric unseen species model with Euler transformation was used to estimate lower-bound total TCR beta diversity. TCRdb took the public reads, trimmed them with fastp at Q25, ran MiXCR for clone calling and kept in-frame beta chains. Rows are combined by CDR3 protein, so each entry shows the most common genes and DNA. The V and J calls were not made by the authors but by TCRdb's processing. This sample has 450,000 to 700,000 distinct CDR3 sequences in its table, and roughly a quarter of those were observed once. The ten largest clones represent roughly 18% of the sample.

The full study reports these points: The CMV infection status of donors was not known, potentially confounding age-related changes in expanded clonotypes. Bulk unsorted PBMC profiling prevented conclusive comparison of naive and antigen-experienced compartments. A strong correlation was found between observed TCR beta diversity and the percentage of naive T cells measured by flow cytometry. Total diversity estimates from one million sequenced T cells were considered lower bounds and underestimates. As age increased, observed TCR beta diversity per million T cells dropped in a roughly linear way, and a significant reduction was already evident by age roughly 40. Compared with the aged group, the long-lived group had more naive CD4+ T cells, fewer expanded clones and increased TCR diversity, a pattern suggesting age selection.

Spanning cysteine to phenylalanine, the CDR3 consists of 15 amino acids. Only CDR3 DNA remains: 45 bases, in frame from the first base. CDR1 SGHTA and CDR2 FQGNSA were looked up in the germline V gene. Between the V and J ends, shortened by 5 bases and 8 bases respectively, the junction contains 21 bases. The sample holds a few counts of this clonotype. Its antigen is currently not known. No base quality values were provided; no much bigger clone lies one nucleotide off. The TCR sequence derives from a woman in her seventies in good health. Rearrangement joined TRBV7-2 to TRBJ2-5, with a tentative D gene TRBD2 over 6 matching bases. Sequenced: blood. The CDR3 has the sequence CASSGDGLAGSTQYF. In nucleotide form, the sequence is TGTGCCAGCAGCGGCGATGGACTGGCGGGGTCCACCCAGTACTTC.